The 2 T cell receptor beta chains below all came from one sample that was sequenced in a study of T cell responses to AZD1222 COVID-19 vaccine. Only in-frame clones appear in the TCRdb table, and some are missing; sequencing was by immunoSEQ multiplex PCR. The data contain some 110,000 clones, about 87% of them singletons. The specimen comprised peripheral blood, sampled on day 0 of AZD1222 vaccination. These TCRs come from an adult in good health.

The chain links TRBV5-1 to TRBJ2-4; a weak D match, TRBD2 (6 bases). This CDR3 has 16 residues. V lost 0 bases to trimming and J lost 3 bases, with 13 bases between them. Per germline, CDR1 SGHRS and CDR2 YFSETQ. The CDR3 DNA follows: TGCGCCAGCAGCTTGGGTTGGGGGGAACACAAAAACATTCAGTACTTC. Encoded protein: CASSLGWGEHKNIQYF.

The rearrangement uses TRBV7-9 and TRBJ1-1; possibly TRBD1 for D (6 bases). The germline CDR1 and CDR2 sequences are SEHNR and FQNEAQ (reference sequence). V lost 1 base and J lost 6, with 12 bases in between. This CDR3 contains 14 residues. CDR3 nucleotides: TGTGCCAGCAGCTTAGGGACAGAGACCGCTGAAGCTTTCTTT. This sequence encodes CASSLGTETAEAFF.